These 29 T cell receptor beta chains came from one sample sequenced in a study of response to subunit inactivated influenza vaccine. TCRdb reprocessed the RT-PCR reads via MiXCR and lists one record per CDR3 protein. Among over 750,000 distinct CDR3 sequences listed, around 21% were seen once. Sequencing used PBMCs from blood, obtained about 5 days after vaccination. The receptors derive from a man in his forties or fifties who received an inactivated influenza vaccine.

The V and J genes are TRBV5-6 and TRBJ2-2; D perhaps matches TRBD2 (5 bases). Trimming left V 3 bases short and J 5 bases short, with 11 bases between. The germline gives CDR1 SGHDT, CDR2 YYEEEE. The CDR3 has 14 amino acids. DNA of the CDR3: TGTGCCAGCAGCTCGGGATCTCTGACCGGGGAGCTGTTTTTT. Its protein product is CASSSGSLTGELFF.

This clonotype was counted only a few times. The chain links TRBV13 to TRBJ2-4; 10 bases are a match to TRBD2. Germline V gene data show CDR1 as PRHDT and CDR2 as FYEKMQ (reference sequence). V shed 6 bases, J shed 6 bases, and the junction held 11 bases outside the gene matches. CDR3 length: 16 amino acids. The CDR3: CASRPPAGGEGNIQYF. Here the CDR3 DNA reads TGTGCCAGCAGACCGCCAGCGGGGGGGGAGGGAAACATTCAGTACTTC.

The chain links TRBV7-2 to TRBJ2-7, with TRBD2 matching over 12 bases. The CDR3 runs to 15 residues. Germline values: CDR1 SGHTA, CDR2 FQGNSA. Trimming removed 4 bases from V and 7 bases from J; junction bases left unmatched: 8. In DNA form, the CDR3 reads TGTGCCAGCAGCTCACGACTAGCGGGAGCTGATGAGCAGTACTTC. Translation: CASSSRLAGADEQYF. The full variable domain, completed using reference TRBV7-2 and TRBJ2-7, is GAGVSQSPSNKVTEKGKDVELRCDPISGHTALYWYRQSLGQGLEFLIYFQGNSAPDKSGLPSDRFSAERTGGSVSTLTIQRTQQEDSAVYLCASSSRLAGADEQYFGPGTRLTVT.

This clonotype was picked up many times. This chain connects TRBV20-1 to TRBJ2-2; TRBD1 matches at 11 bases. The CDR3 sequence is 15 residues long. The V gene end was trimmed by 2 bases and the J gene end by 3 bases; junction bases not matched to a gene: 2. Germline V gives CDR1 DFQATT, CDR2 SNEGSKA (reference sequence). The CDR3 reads CSARQGQGDTGELFF. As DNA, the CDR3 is TGCAGTGCTAGACAGGGACAGGGGGACACCGGGGAGCTGTTTTTT.

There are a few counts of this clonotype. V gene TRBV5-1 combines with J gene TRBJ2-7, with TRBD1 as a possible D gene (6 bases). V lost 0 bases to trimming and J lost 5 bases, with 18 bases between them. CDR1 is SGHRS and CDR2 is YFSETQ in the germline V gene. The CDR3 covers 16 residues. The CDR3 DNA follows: TGCGCCAGCAGCTTGGTACAGGGCGGCGGGTTCCACGAGCAGTACTTC. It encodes CASSLVQGGGFHEQYF.

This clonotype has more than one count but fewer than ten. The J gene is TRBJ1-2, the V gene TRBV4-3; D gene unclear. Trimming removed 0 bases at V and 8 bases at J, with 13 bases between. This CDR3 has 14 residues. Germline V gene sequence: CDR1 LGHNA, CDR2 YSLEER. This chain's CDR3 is CASSQDHLWRGYTF. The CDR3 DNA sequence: TGCGCCAGCAGCCAAGATCATCTGTGGAGGGGCTACACCTTC.

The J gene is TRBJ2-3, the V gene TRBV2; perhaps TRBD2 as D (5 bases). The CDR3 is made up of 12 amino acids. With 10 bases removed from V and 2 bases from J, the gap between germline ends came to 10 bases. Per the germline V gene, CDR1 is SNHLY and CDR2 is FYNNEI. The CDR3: CATGLATDTQYF. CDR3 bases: TGTGCCACCGGACTCGCCACAGATACGCAGTATTTT.

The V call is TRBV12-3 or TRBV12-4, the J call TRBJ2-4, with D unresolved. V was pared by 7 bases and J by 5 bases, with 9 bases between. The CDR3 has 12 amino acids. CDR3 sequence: CASTFVQNIQYF. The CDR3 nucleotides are TGTGCCAGCACTTTCGTCCAAAACATTCAGTACTTC.

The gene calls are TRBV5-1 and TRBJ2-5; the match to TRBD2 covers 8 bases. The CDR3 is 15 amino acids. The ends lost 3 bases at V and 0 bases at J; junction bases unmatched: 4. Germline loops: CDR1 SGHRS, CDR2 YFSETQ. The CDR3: CASSSTSGYQETQYF. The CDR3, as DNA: TGCGCCAGCAGCTCCACTAGCGGATACCAAGAGACCCAGTACTTC.

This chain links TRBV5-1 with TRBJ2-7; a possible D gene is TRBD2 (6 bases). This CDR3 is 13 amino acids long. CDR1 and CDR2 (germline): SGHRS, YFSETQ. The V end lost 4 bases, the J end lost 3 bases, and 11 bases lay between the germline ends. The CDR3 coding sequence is TGCGCCAGCAGCCGGGTGGGGGGCTACGAGCAGTACTTC. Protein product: CASSRVGGYEQYF.

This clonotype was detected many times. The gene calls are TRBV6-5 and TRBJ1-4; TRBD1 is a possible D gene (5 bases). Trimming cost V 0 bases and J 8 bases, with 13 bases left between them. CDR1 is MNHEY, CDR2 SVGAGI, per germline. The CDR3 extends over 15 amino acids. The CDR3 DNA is TGTGCCAGCAGTTACTCAGGCAGGGTGGGCGAAAAACTGTTTTTT. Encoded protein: CASSYSGRVGEKLFF.

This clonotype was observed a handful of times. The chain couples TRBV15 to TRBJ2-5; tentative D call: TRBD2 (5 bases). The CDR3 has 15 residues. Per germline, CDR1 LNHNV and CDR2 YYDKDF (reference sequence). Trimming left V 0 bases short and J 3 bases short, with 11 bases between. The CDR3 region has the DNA TGTGCCACCAGCAGAGATCTTGGACTTGAAGAGACCCAGTACTTC. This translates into CATSRDLGLEETQYF.

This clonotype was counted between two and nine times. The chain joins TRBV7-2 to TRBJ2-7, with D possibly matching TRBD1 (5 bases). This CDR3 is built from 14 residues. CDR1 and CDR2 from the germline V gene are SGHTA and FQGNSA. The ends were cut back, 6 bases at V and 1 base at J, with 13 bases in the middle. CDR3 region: CASSTRQISYEQYF. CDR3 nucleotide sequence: TGTGCCAGCAGTACCAGACAGATATCCTACGAGCAGTACTTC.

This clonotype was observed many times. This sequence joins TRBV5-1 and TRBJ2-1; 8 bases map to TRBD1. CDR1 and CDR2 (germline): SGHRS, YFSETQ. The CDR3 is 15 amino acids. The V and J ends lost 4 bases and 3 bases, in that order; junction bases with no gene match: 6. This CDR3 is CASSPRTGIYNEQFF. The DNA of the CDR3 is TGCGCCAGCAGCCCGAGGACAGGGATCTACAATGAGCAGTTCTTC.

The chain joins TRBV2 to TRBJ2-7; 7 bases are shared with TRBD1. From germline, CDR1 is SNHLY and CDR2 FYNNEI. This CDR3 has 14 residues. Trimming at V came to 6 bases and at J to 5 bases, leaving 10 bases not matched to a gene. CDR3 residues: CASRDRLGLHEQYF. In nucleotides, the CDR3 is TGTGCCAGCAGGGACAGGTTGGGCTTACACGAGCAGTACTTC.

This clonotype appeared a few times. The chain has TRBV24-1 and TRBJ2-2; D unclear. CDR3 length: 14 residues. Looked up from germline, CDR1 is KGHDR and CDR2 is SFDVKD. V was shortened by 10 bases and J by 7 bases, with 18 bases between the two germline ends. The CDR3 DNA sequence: TGTGCCACGAGAGAGTCGGGCGGCGGCGGGGAGCTGTTTTTT. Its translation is CATRESGGGGELFF.

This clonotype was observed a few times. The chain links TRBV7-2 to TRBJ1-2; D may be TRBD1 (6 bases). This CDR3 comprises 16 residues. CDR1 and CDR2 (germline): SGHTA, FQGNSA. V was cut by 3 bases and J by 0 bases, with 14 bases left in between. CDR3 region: CASSFRQALANYGYTF. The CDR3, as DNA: TGTGCCAGCAGCTTTAGACAGGCGCTAGCTAACTATGGCTACACCTTC.

The CDR3, as DNA: TGCGCCAGCAGCCCATGGACGGGCAGACTAGCGGGGGACTACGAGCAGTACTTC. Its translation: CASSPWTGRLAGDYEQYF. The chain joins TRBV5-1 to TRBJ2-7; 12 bases line up with TRBD2. The CDR3 totals 18 residues. Trimming took 4 bases from V and 3 from J; bases not matched to a gene: 14. Germline V lookup: CDR1 SGHRS, CDR2 YFSETQ. The full variable domain, completed using reference TRBV5-1 and TRBJ2-7, is KAGVTQTPRYLIKTRGQQVTLSCSPISGHRSVSWYQQTPGQGLQFLFEYFSETQRNKGNFPGRFSGRQFSNSRSEMNVSTLELGDSALYLCASSPWTGRLAGDYEQYFGPGTRLTVT.

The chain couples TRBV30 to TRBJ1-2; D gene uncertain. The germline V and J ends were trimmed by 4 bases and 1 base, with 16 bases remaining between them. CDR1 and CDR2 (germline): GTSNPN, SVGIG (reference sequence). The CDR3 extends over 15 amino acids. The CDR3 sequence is CAWTLGRASNYGYTF. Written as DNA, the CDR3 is TGTGCCTGGACCCTTGGAAGGGCAAGTAACTATGGCTACACCTTC.

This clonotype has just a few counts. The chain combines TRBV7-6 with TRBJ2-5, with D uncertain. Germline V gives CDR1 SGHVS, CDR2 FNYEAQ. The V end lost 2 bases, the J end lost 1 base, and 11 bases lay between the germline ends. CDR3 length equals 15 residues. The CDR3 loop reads CASSLKVNLQETQYF. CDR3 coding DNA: TGTGCCAGCAGCTTAAAGGTCAATCTCCAAGAGACCCAGTACTTC.

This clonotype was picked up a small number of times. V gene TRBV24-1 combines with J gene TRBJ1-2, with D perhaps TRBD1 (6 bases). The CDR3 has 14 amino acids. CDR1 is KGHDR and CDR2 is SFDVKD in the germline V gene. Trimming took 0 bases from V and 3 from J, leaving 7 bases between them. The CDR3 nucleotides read TGTGCCACCAGTGATTTGGCAGGGGACTATGGCTACACCTTC. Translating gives CATSDLAGDYGYTF.

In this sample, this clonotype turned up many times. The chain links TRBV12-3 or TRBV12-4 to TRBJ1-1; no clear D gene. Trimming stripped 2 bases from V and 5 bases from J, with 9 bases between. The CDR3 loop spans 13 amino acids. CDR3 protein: CASSLFAGTEAFF. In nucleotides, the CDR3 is TGTGCCAGCAGTTTATTCGCGGGAACTGAAGCTTTCTTT.

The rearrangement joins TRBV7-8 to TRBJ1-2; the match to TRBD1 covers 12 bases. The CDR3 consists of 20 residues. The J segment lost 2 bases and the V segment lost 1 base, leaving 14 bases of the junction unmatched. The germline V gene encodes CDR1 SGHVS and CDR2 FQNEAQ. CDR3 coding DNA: TGTGCCAGCAGCTTAGGTTTAAGAGGGACAGGGGGCGAGATAAACTATGGCTACACCTTC. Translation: CASSLGLRGTGGEINYGYTF.

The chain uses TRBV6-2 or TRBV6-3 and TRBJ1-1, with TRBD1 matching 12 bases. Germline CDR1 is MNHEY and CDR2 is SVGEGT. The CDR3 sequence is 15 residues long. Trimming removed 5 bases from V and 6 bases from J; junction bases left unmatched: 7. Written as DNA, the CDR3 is TGTGCCAGCAGTACCTTGGGACAGGGGGCGGCTGAAGCTTTCTTT. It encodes CASSTLGQGAAEAFF.

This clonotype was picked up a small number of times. This CDR3 reads CASSGNGRQETQYF. As DNA, the CDR3 is TGTGCCAGCAGTGGTAACGGCCGCCAAGAGACCCAGTACTTC. This sequence joins TRBV2 and TRBJ2-5; no clear D gene. From germline, CDR1 is SNHLY and CDR2 FYNNEI. The CDR3 is made up of 14 amino acids. Between the trimmed V and J ends, which lost 4 bases and 1 base, there was a span of 10 bases.

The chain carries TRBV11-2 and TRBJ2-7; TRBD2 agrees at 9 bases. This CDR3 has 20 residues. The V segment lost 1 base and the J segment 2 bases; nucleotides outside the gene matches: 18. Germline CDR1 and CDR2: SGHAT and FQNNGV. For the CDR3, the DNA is TGTGCCAGCAGCTTAGTTCGGGACAGCTTACTAGCGGGTCGTACCTACGAGCAGTACTTC. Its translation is CASSLVRDSLLAGRTYEQYF.

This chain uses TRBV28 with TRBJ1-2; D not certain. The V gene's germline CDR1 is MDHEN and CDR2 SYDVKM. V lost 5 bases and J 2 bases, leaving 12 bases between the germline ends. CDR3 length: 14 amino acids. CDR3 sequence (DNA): TGTGCCAGCAGTAGGCAGCTGGGAAACTATGGCTACACCTTC. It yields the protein CASSRQLGNYGYTF.

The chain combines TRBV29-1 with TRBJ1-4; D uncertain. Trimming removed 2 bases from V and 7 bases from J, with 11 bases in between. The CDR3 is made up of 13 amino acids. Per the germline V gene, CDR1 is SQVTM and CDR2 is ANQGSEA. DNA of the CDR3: TGCAGCGTTGAATCGGCGGCGGGTGAAAAACTGTTTTTT. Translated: CSVESAAGEKLFF.

CDR3 residues: CAISESWDRTYGYTF. The DNA for the CDR3 is TGTGCCATCAGTGAGTCGTGGGACAGGACATATGGCTACACCTTC. The gene calls are TRBV10-3 and TRBJ1-2; TRBD1 aligns across 8 bases. CDR3 length: 15 amino acids. CDR1 is ENHRY, CDR2 SYGVKD, per germline. The J segment lost 5 bases and the V segment lost 0 bases, leaving 5 bases of the junction unmatched.